Ten or more counts support the clone carrying this T cell receptor beta chain. Its cognate antigen is unknown. The missing CDR3 end, 3 residues past where the read stops, is filled in from the germline J gene. The data stem from a study of T cell clonality in common variable immunodeficiency. Overall study results and limits: Patient heterogeneity in the CVID cohort limited correlations between repertoire features and clinical complications.

TCRdb's table, derived via immunoSEQ multiplex PCR, lists solely in-frame clones and lacks some. This repertoire holds more than 65,000 clones, and none appear only once. Looked up from germline, CDR1 is LGHNT and CDR2 is FRNRAP. With V trimmed by 0 bases and J by 5 bases, 5 bases remained unmatched. The length of the CDR3 is 15 residues. This sequence originates from a person between 18 and 75 years old in good health. The genes are TRBV12-5 and TRBJ2-5; 8 nucleotides match TRBD1. Sequencing used peripheral blood mononuclear cells. CDR3 bases read: TGTGCTAGTGGTTTGGTGCAGGGGGCGAGGGAGACC. It translates to CASGLVQGARET. The whole CDR3 protein is CASGLVQGARETQYF.